This TCR beta chain was captured by sequencing in a study of cytomegalovirus exposure and HLA in healthy donors (dated by TCRdb to 2015 to 2018). Concerning the study at large: An earlier analysis of about 530 of the donors reported approximately 260 Gb of sequence data and around 120 million unique TCR beta sequences obtained from about 180 million T cells. Every discovery cohort repertoire had been produced on one sequencing platform. A later genetic analysis took genome-wide SNP genotypes for about 65% of the roughly 670 donors and used that subset as a discovery cohort. Class I and class II HLA loci were covered by the typing at four-digit resolution. Typing coverage varied by locus: about 620-630 donors for A, B, C, DRB1 and DQB1; approximately 560 for DQA1; approximately 610 for DPA1; more than 450 for DPB1. High-throughput TCR immunosequencing, statistical association of individual TCRs with disease status, and machine learning were combined to predict cytomegalovirus infection status. Four or five DR-DQ haplotypes were treated as single units for association and clustering because of strong linkage in the cohort. The genetic ancestry cluster associated with self-reported Caucasian donors included 81% of the 350 to 500 genotyped donors. Among about 400 genotyped donors of the cohort, an average of approximately 220,000 unique TCR beta nucleotide sequences was sequenced per donor, of which about 19% were non-productive. An earlier analysis of 587 of the donors used high-throughput TCR beta sequencing to judge whether each TCR beta V gene segment behaved as functional or pseudogenic. The study aimed to test whether signatures of past pathogen exposure could be identified by cataloging public T cell receptors. Rather than drawing on any new phenotypic data, the later analysis identified candidate immune exposures from TCR beta sequences and the way those sequences occurred across donors. A separate validation cohort of roughly 130 different subjects was used in addition to the 666-subject first cohort. Using immunosequencing, the study profiled T cell repertoires from 500 to 800 subjects and related those repertoires to cytomegalovirus serostatus. Alongside the repertoire data, information on donor age, sex, ethnicity and CMV serostatus was compiled. A later analysis re-examined previously published TCR beta repertoires from 500 to 700 donors and added high-resolution HLA genotyping to investigate patterns of TCR occurrence. An early release covering more than 500 HLA-typed donors comprised about 290 gigabases of sequencing data and 85 million to 100 million unique TCR sequences. What the study reported, not specific to this receptor: A further reported finding was that TCR beta sequences accurately predicted the HLA-A and HLA-B alleles for most subjects in the first cohort. An association between a missense DCLRE1C variant and V-gene and J-gene trimming of TCR beta chains was found in a later genetic analysis and replicated in an independent cohort. In a later analysis, several top co-occurrence clusters were reported to appear linked to parvovirus B19, influenza, CMV and Epstein-Barr virus. The earlier analysis of nearly 600 of the donors excluded 15 to 20 rarely observed V segments, including chromosome 9 orphons, because counts were too low. Immune exposure information for the cohort was limited to CMV serostatus. In a later analysis, the rate of TCR association differed among HLA loci, with DRB1 alleles having the most associated TCRs and HLA-C alleles having the fewest. HLA typing was unavailable for some donors at each locus, so association tests used only the typed subset. Linkage disequilibrium might explain the correlated functional status among segregating V segments, but an unknown experimental factor could not be ruled out. Some IMGT-functional V segments, including TRBV6-2 and TRBV6-3, could not be distinguished by the 87-base-pair reads and were therefore excluded. In a later analysis, HLA-associated TCR beta chains were found to be more clonally expanded and to have lower generation probabilities than equally common non-associated chains. When HLA alleles, especially DR and DQ, strongly co-occurred, attributing TCR associations to individual alleles was difficult. Most CMV-associated TCR beta chains appeared to be HLA-restricted in a later analysis, and the HLA associations seemed to be driven largely by CMV exposure. The classifier was reported to diagnose cytomegalovirus status with high specificity and sensitivity in both the original and validation cohorts. Roughly uniform sequencing depth across donors was assumed in presence/absence analyses, although this assumption may not hold. An earlier analysis of approximately 540 of the donors showed that most TCR beta V segments appeared in productive rearrangements either about 90% or about 30% of the time, which broadly matched IMGT annotations. Only TCR beta chains were sequenced in this cohort, and the absence of alpha or paired-chain data limited detectable features. A cluster of highly shared sequence variants was judged likely to represent a technical artifact of the sequencing pipeline. The study listed approximately 160 TCR beta chains as associated with cytomegalovirus. While some public TCRs were present in many individuals, most TCR sequences turned up only very rarely across donors. In vitro tests confirmed that a few of the cytomegalovirus-associated TCR beta chains recognize cytomegalovirus antigens. In a later genetic analysis, fewer N-insertions in productive TCRs were reported among donors in an Asian-associated ancestry cluster than the roughly 670-donor mean. Specific HLA alleles were associated with over 15,000 TCR beta sequences at a false discovery rate of 0.05 in a later analysis. It was suggested by the authors that the approach could potentially be generalized to other disease states and immunological phenotypes.

A note on this clone: It lacks a known antigen. The input lacks base qualities; no much larger clone sits a single base away.

CDR1 and CDR2 were assigned from the germline V gene as MGHDK and SYGVNS. At the junction V is shortened by 3 bases and J by 2 bases; bases outside the gene matches: 9. The CDR3 runs 16 amino acids, cysteine and phenylalanine included. This entry keeps only the CDR3 DNA: 48 bases, framed from base 1. The cohort comprised approximately 700 healthy bone marrow donors. At the time of sampling, all cohort members were nominally healthy, though unrecorded immune exposures were likely present. The donor tested CMV seronegative, placing the donor among the 352 seronegative members of the cohort. A peripheral blood sample was provided by each donor, and peripheral blood mononuclear cells were used for TCR beta sequencing. Genomic DNA was extracted from the blood cell samples with the Qiagen DNeasy Blood Extraction Kit. Library preparation was by the immunoSEQ multiplex PCR assay. The multiplex PCR relied on a mix of 60 forward primers for TCR Vbeta segments and 13 reverse primers for TCR Jbeta segments. A multiplex PCR assay on genomic DNA amplified the CDR3 region of rearranged TCR beta genes. Amplified TCR beta libraries were sequenced as 87-base-pair reads on the Illumina HiSeq System. As for how the authors treated the data: Across the 500 to 850 repertoires, a later analysis counted approximately 75 million unique TCR beta chains, 9 million to 14 million of which were shared by at least two donors. Raw reads were error-corrected and collapsed into unique sequences by a nearest-neighbor algorithm in which closely related sequences were merged to remove PCR and sequencing errors. To assign V, D and J gene segments, CDR3 sequences were aligned to IMGT reference sequences. Each retained sequence needed at least a six-nucleotide match to both a V gene segment and a J gene segment. Rearrangements were classified as productive when the CDR3 lacked stop codons and remained in frame with V and J, and all other rearrangements were classified as non-productive. CDR3 was defined according to IMGT convention as the region running from the second conserved V-encoded cysteine to the conserved J-encoded phenylalanine. Sequences without an unambiguous match to a single V gene segment were excluded from the earlier analysis of 500 to 700 of the donors. In an earlier analysis of 587 of the donors, a V segment was called functional when productive rearrangements were above 56.7%, and segregating when the standard deviation between donors exceeded 5%. A statistical classification framework was built for diagnosing cytomegalovirus status from the catalog of TCR beta chain sequences. A later analysis assigned V and J genes by comparing TCR nucleotide sequences with IMGT/GENE-DB human TR gene sequences. A later analysis assigned CDR3 sequences and most-parsimonious VDJ recombination scenarios with the TCRdist pipeline. A later analysis defined each TCR beta chain by its CDR3 amino acid sequence plus V-gene family, and excluded reads lacking a unique V-gene family. To address suspected cross-contamination and a sequencing artifact, a later analysis removed around 600 highly shared, low-generation-probability nucleotide sequences. In a later analysis, a clonal expansion index for each public chain was calculated from normalized within-repertoire ranks of inferred template counts. Generation probabilities in a later analysis came from a VDJ recombination model fitted to out-of-frame rearrangements, and those results were checked against IGoR. In a later analysis, TCR-TCR, TCR-HLA and TCR-CMV co-occurrence was scored with hypergeometric tests, and a repertoire-size bias correction was applied to TCR pairs. A later analysis estimated false discovery rates by permuting HLA or CMV assignments 20 times. A later analysis grouped co-occurring TCRs with DBSCAN, adding TCRdist sequence similarity when clustering within HLA-allele-positive subsets. Repertoires with fewer than 30,000 or more than 120,000 public chains, plus five repertoires with anomalous nucleotide sharing, were excluded from co-occurrence clustering. What TCRdb holds here is the immuneACCESS table cut down to in-frame rearrangements. Part of the clones is not present; checked against another copy, under half of the missing clones reflect an unresolved V gene, and the others are unexplained. That table gives V, J and clone size, and the DNA gave D and trimming. The sample yields nearly 110,000 clones; 65% to 85% were counted once. Roughly 2.3% of the sample goes to the ten largest clones.

Sequenced material: PBMCs. Rearrangement joined TRBV25-1 to TRBJ2-5; TRBD1 agrees with 7 junctional bases. This receptor was taken from a man between 18 and 35 years old in good health and CMV-seronegative. The CDR3 amino acid sequence is: CASSEGLGQYQETQYF. DNA sequence: TGTGCCAGCAGTGAGGGGCTGGGACAGTATCAAGAGACCCAGTACTTC.